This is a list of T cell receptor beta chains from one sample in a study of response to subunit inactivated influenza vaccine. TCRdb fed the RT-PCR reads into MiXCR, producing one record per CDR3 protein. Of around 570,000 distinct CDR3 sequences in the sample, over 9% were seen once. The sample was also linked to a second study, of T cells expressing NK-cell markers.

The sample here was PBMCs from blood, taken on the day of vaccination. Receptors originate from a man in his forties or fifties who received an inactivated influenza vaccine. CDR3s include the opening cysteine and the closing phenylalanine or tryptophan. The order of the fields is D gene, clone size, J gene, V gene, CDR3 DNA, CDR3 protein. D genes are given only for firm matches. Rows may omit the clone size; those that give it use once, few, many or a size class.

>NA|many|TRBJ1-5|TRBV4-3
TGCGCCAGCAGCCAAGATAGCGACGGGAATCAGCCCCAGCATTTT
CASSQDSDGNQPQHF
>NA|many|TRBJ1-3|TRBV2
TGTGCCAGCAGTGATGGAACAGCAAACTCTGGAAACACCATATATTTT
CASSDGTANSGNTIYF
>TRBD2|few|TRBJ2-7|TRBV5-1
TGCGCCAGCGCTTGGAGCGGGAGTTCTGTCGACGAGCAGTACTTC
CASAWSGSSVDEQYF
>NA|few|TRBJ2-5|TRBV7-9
TGTGCCAGCAGCTTAGTGGACGGGGGGACCCAGTACTTC
CASSLVDGGTQYF
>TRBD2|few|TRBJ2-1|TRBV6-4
TGTGCCAGCAGCCCGGGACTAGCTACCGGTGAGCAGTTCTTC
CASSPGLATGEQFF
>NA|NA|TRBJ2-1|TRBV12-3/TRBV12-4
TGTGCCAGCAGTTCAGACACCTTCACGGGGGGCCACAATGAGCAGTTCTTC
CASSSDTFTGGHNEQFF
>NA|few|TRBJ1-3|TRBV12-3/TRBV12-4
TGTGCCAGCAGTTCTAAGGGACTCTCTGGAAACACCATATATTTT
CASSSKGLSGNTIYF
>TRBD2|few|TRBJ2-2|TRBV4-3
TGCGCCAGCAGCCAAGGTTCTCCGGGAGGGCCTCTCACCGGGGAGCTGTTTTTT
CASSQGSPGGPLTGELFF
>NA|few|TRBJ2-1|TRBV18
TGTGCCAGCTCACCACAGCGACGGATAGACAATGAGCAGTTCTTC
CASSPQRRIDNEQFF
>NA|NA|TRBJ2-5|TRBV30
TGTGCCTGGAGTGTACTTGCGGCAGAGACCCAGTACTTC
CAWSVLAAETQYF
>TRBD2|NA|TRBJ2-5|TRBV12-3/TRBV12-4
TGTGCCAGCAGTTTAACTAGCGGGAGGGCCGGAGAGACCCAGTACTTC
CASSLTSGRAGETQYF
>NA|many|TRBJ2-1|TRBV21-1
TGTGCCAGCAGCAAAGCCTTTTCCGGGACAGGGGAATACAATGAGCAGTTCTTC
CASSKAFSGTGEYNEQFF
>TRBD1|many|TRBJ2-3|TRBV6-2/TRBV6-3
TGTGCCAGCAGCGACAGGGTCGGTGGAGGAGATACGCAGTATTTT
CASSDRVGGGDTQYF
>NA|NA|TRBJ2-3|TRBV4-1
TGCGCCAGCAGCCAACTAGCGTTGGTCACAGATACGCAGTATTTT
CASSQLALVTDTQYF
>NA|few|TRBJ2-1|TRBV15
TGTGCCACCAGCAGAGATCTTTCGGGGTCCTACAATGAGCAGTTCTTC
CATSRDLSGSYNEQFF
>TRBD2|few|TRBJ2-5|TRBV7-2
TGTGCCAGCAGCTTAGGCAGTGGCCAGCGGGGAAAAGAGACCCAGTACTTC
CASSLGSGQRGKETQYF
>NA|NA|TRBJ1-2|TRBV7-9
TGTGCCAGCAGCTTAGGGTTTCGTACTGGAACCTTC
CASSLGFRTGTF
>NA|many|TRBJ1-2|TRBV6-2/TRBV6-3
TGTGCCAGCAGTTACTCGTCCGCTAACTATGGCTACACCTTC
CASSYSSANYGYTF
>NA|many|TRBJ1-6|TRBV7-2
TGTGCCAGCAGCTTATATAATTCACCCCTCCACTTT
CASSLYNSPLHF
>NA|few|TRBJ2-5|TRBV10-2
TGCGCCAGCAGCGATCCTTCCGGGTCTCAAGAGACCCAGTACTTC
CASSDPSGSQETQYF
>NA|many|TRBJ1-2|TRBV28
TGTGCCAGCAGTTTAATGGATGGGACAACCTCGAACTATGGCTACACCTTC
CASSLMDGTTSNYGYTF
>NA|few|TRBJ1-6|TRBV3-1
TGTGCCAGCAGCCACGGTTATTCACCCCTCCACTTT
CASSHGYSPLHF
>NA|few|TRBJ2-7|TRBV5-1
TGCGCCAGCAGCGAACAGGGCGCCTACGAGCAGTACTTC
CASSEQGAYEQYF
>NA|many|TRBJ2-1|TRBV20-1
TGCAGTGCTAGAGAAGAGGGGCTAGCGAGTCGGTATGAGCAGTTCTTC
CSAREEGLASRYEQFF
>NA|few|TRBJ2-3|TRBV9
TGTGCCAGCAGCGTAAGCGGGCCTTACACAGATACGCAGTATTTT
CASSVSGPYTDTQYF
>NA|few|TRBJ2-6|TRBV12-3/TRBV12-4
TGTGCCAGCAGTTTTCTGGGCGTCAACGTCCTGACTTTC
CASSFLGVNVLTF
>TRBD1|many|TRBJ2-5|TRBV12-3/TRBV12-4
TGTGCCAGCAGTCCGGACAGGGGGCTTCTGGAGACCCAGTACTTC
CASSPDRGLLETQYF
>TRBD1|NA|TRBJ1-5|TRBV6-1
TGTGCCAGCAGTGGGGGACAGCCTAATCAGCCCCAGCATTTT
CASSGGQPNQPQHF
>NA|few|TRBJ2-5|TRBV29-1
TGCAGCGTTAGACACCTCCAAGAGACCCAGTACTTC
CSVRHLQETQYF
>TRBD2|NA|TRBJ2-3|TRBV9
TGTGCCAGCAGCGTAGATTCTAGCGGGGGCCGTAAACATTGGTTT
CASSVDSSGGRKHWF
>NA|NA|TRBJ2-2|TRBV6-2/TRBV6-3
TGTGCCAGCAGTTATTCGTTCGAACAGGCGATATCGAACACCGGGGAGCTGTTTTTT
CASSYSFEQAISNTGELFF
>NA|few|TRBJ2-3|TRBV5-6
TGTGCCAGCAGCTTGGGCCCAGGGGAGGGTATTAGCACAGATACGCAGTATTTT
CASSLGPGEGISTDTQYF
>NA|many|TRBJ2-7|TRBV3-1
TGTGCCAGCAGCCAAGGGAGATGGCAAAGCGAGCAGTACTTC
CASSQGRWQSEQYF
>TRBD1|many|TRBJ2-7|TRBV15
TGTGCCACCAGCAAAGAAGGACAGGCCTACGAGCAGTACTTC
CATSKEGQAYEQYF
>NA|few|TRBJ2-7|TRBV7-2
TGTGCCAGCACAACGGGACGTAAATACGAGCAGTACTTC
CASTTGRKYEQYF
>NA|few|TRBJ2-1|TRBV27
TGTGCCAGCAGTTTATCTTTTCGGGGAGAGCAGTTCTTC
CASSLSFRGEQFF
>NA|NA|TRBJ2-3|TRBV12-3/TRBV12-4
TGTGCCAGCAGTGCCACTGGCGGAGATACGCAGTATTTT
CASSATGGDTQYF
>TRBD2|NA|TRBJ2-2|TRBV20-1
TGCAGTGCTAGAGGTATCGGCACTAGCGGGGGATACACCGGGGAGCTGTTTTTT
CSARGIGTSGGYTGELFF
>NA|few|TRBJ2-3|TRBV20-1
TGCAGTGCCTCCCGGGGATCGACGGATACGCAGTATTTT
CSASRGSTDTQYF
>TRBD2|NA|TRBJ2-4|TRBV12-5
TGTGCTAGTGGTTTGGTTTCTTCGGGACTAACGAAAAACATTCAGTACTTC
CASGLVSSGLTKNIQYF
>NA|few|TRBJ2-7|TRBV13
TGTGCCAGCAGCTTAGGCCTGGGGCACTACGAGCAGTACTTC
CASSLGLGHYEQYF
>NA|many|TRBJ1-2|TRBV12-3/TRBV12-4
TGTGCCAGCAGTTTAATCGCAGGGGATCCGCCTAGCTATGGCTACACCTTC
CASSLIAGDPPSYGYTF
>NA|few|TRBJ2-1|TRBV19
TGTGCCAGTAGTATCAGTCGGGGGAGATCCTACAATGAGCAGTTCTTC
CASSISRGRSYNEQFF
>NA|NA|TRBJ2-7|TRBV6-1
TGTGCCCTTGCTGGGTTTGGGGAGCAGTACTTC
CALAGFGEQYF
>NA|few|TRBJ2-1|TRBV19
TGTGCCAGTAGTATAGCTAGCGCGGCCTACAATGAGCAGTTCTTC
CASSIASAAYNEQFF
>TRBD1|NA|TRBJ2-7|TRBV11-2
TGTGCCAGCAGACCGAACACAGGGGGCTGGGACGAGCAGTACTTC
CASRPNTGGWDEQYF
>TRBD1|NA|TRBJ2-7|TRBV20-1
TGCAGTGCTAGTGGCCGGGACAGGGTAATAACCGAGCAGTACTTC
CSASGRDRVITEQYF
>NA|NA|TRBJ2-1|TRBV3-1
TGTGCCAGCAGCCAAGGATCCCGGGGAGTTGAGCAGTTCTTC
CASSQGSRGVEQFF
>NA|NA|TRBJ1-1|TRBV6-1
TGTGCCAGCAGCCCCCAAGGGGGGTTTACTGAAGCTTTCTTT
CASSPQGGFTEAFF
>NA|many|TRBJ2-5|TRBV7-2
TGTGCCAGCAGCTTAGATGGCAGGGGTCAAGAGACCCAGTACTTC
CASSLDGRGQETQYF